This TCR beta chain is from a study of cytomegalovirus exposure and HLA in healthy donors. The CDR3 runs to 15 residues. Per germline, CDR1 SGHDT and CDR2 YYEEEE. V was cut by 4 bases and J by 3 bases, with 17 bases left in between. The PCR employed 60 Vbeta primers together with 13 Jbeta primers. Clones were read by immunoSEQ multiplex PCR, and TCRdb kept only the in-frame ones, dropping some. The sample has approximately 180,000 clones; 75% to 90% are singletons. The chain uses TRBV5-6 and TRBJ2-7; weak D call: TRBD1 (5 bases). The receptor comes from a man aged 25-45 years in good health and CMV-seropositive. The sequenced sample consisted of PBMCs. The CDR3 bases are TGTGCCAGCAGCCCGTCGGCAGGGATTTACTACGAGCAGTACTTC. Protein sequence: CASSPSAGIYYEQYF. The full variable domain, rest sourced from reference TRBV5-6 and TRBJ2-7, is DAGVTQSPTHLIKTRGQQVTLRCSPKSGHDTVSWYQQALGQGPQFIFQYYEEEERQRGNFPDRFSGHQFPNYSSELNVNALLLGDSALYLCASSPSAGIYYEQYFGPGTRLTVT.